Each of the 24 T cell receptor beta chains below was sequenced from the same sample in a study of spatial heterogeneity in lung cancer. The time point denotes: sample taken at primary tumor resection. TCRdb redid the calling of the 5' RACE reads with MiXCR, one entry per CDR3 protein. The sample comprises tens of thousands of distinct CDR3 sequences, roughly 15% of which are singletons, and approximately 60% rests with the top ten. The specimen was PBMCs, collected at surgery. These receptors were collected from a male donor with early-stage non-small cell lung cancer.

This clonotype appeared many times. The J gene is TRBJ2-6, the V gene TRBV4-1; 9 bases agree with TRBD1. The CDR3 is 18 residues long. From germline, CDR1 is MGHRA and CDR2 YSYEKL. Trimming at V came to 4 bases and at J to 1 base, leaving 8 bases not matched to a gene. This chain's CDR3 is CASSRSTGGLSGANVLTF. CDR3 sequence (DNA): TGCGCCAGCAGCCGTTCGACAGGGGGGCTGTCTGGGGCCAACGTCCTGACTTTC.

This rearrangement joins TRBV11-2 to TRBJ2-1, with TRBD1 matching 9 bases. Germline CDR1 and CDR2: SGHAT and FQNNGV. V gave up 8 bases and J gave up 9 bases; unmatched junction bases: 11. This CDR3 has 14 residues. In DNA form, the CDR3 reads TGTGCCAGCCGCACTCTTACAGGGGGCGGTGAGCAGTTCTTC. This gives the protein CASRTLTGGGEQFF.

The chain carries TRBV7-2 and TRBJ1-1, with no clear D. The V end lost 2 bases, the J end lost 1 base, and 5 bases lay between the germline ends. Germline V gives CDR1 SGHTA, CDR2 FQGNSA. The CDR3 consists of 13 residues. The CDR3, as DNA: TGTGCCAGCAGCTTATCCCGGAACACTGAAGCTTTCTTT. It is translated as CASSLSRNTEAFF. Looking up the rest from reference TRBV7-2 and TRBJ1-1 gives the full variable domain: GAGVSQSPSNKVTEKGKDVELRCDPISGHTALYWYRQSLGQGLEFLIYFQGNSAPDKSGLPSDRFSAERTGGSVSTLTIQRTQQEDSAVYLCASSLSRNTEAFFGQGTRLTVV.

This clonotype has ten or more counts. The J gene is TRBJ1-5, the V gene TRBV19, with 10 bases fitting TRBD1. CDR3 length: 15 residues. CDR1 LNHDA and CDR2 SQIVND come from the germline V gene (reference sequence). With 5 bases clipped from V and 5 bases from J, the junction kept 6 bases outside the gene matches. The CDR3 here is CASSSWDRGDQPQHF. CDR3 bases: TGTGCCAGTAGTTCTTGGGACAGGGGAGATCAGCCCCAGCATTTT.

This clonotype was observed a few times. The chain couples TRBV5-6 to TRBJ1-5, with TRBD1 identical over 8 bases. Germline CDR1 is SGHDT and CDR2 is YYEEEE. Trimming removed 4 bases from V and 3 bases from J; junction bases left unmatched: 6. This CDR3 is built from 15 residues. In DNA, the CDR3 is TGTGCCAGCAGCCTTGGGACAGGACACAATCAGCCCCAGCATTTT. Translated, it gives CASSLGTGHNQPQHF.

This clonotype was counted many times. Written as DNA, the CDR3 is TGCAGTGCCCCCGGGACAGGGGCCCCCGGGGAGCTGTTTTTT. Amino acids: CSAPGTGAPGELFF. The V and J genes are TRBV20-1 and TRBJ2-2; 10 nucleotides align to TRBD1. Germline V gene sequence: CDR1 DFQATT, CDR2 SNEGSKA (reference sequence). V lost 6 bases, J lost 6 bases, and 7 bases stayed unmatched. This CDR3 is 14 amino acids long.

The chain is built from TRBV5-6 and TRBJ2-1, with 10 bases lining up with TRBD2. The V and J ends lost 2 bases and 7 bases, in that order; junction bases with no gene match: 6. Germline assignment: CDR1 SGHDT and CDR2 YYEEEE. The CDR3 runs to 15 residues. This CDR3 is CASSFLAGEGNEQFF. CDR3 DNA: TGTGCCAGCAGCTTCCTAGCGGGAGAAGGAAATGAGCAGTTCTTC. The variable domain in full, with the rest retrieved from reference TRBV5-6 and TRBJ2-1, is DAGVTQSPTHLIKTRGQQVTLRCSPKSGHDTVSWYQQALGQGPQFIFQYYEEEERQRGNFPDRFSGHQFPNYSSELNVNALLLGDSALYLCASSFLAGEGNEQFFGPGTRLTVL.

This clonotype was found a few times. The V and J genes are TRBV28 and TRBJ1-1; D ambiguous. Trimming stripped 5 bases from V and 7 bases from J, with 8 bases between. CDR3 length equals 11 residues. CDR1 is MDHEN, CDR2 SYDVKM, per germline. CDR3 nucleotides: TGTGCCAGCAGTCGTTACAGTGAAGCTTTCTTT. The encoded protein is CASSRYSEAFF.

This clonotype was recorded at least ten times. This chain links TRBV10-3 with TRBJ2-7; 9 bases line up with TRBD1. CDR1 is ENHRY and CDR2 is SYGVKD in the germline V gene. J lost 5 bases, V lost 3 bases, and 5 bases had no gene match. CDR3 size: 14 residues. This chain's CDR3 is CAISEQGAFNEQYF. The CDR3 region has the DNA TGTGCCATCAGTGAACAGGGGGCTTTTAACGAGCAGTACTTC.

This chain uses TRBV20-1 with TRBJ2-1, with D hard to call. The V and J ends lost 5 bases and 4 bases respectively, with 9 bases between them. This CDR3 contains 12 residues. In germline, CDR1 is DFQATT, CDR2 SNEGSKA (reference sequence). In DNA form, the CDR3 reads TGCAGTGCTGCCACGACTTACAATGAGCAGTTCTTC. Translating gives CSAATTYNEQFF.

This clonotype turned up a few times. This chain uses TRBV20-1 with TRBJ2-3; 12 nucleotides align to TRBD2. CDR1 and CDR2 from the germline V gene are DFQATT and SNEGSKA (reference sequence). V gave up 6 bases and J gave up 5 bases; unmatched junction bases: 18. The CDR3 extends over 18 amino acids. The CDR3 region has the DNA TGCAGTGCCGAAGTCGCGACTAGCGGGGGTCTTCCGGGAGATACGCAGTATTTT. Protein sequence: CSAEVATSGGLPGDTQYF.

V usage is TRBV2 and J usage is TRBJ2-4; D gene ambiguous. CDR1 and CDR2 (germline): SNHLY, FYNNEI. Trimming left V 3 bases short and J 0 bases short, with 12 bases between. The CDR3 spans 16 residues. CDR3 protein: CASSDPRLLAKNIQYF. CDR3 nucleotides: TGTGCCAGCAGTGATCCACGGCTACTAGCCAAAAACATTCAGTACTTC.

This clonotype was recorded at least ten times. The chain is built from TRBV5-6 and TRBJ1-4; a possible D gene is TRBD1 (5 bases). The germline gives CDR1 SGHDT, CDR2 YYEEEE. V was clipped by 4 bases and J by 5 bases, with 9 bases between them. The CDR3 extends over 13 amino acids. CDR3 in DNA: TGTGCCAGCAGCCCGGGACGGAATGAAAAACTGTTTTTT. Amino acid sequence: CASSPGRNEKLFF.

The chain couples TRBV9 to TRBJ2-5; 10 bases fit TRBD1. The V and J ends lost 2 bases and 7 bases, in that order; junction bases with no gene match: 5. This CDR3 spans 14 amino acids. The germline V gene has CDR1 SGDLS and CDR2 YYNGEE. CDR3 in DNA: TGTGCCAGCAGCGTGACAGGGGGCGCCGCGACCCAGTACTTC. Protein: CASSVTGGAATQYF. The full variable domain, with the rest looked up from reference TRBV9 and TRBJ2-5, is DSGVTQTPKHLITATGQRVTLRCSPRSGDLSVYWYQQSLDQGLQFLIQYYNGEERAKGNILERFSAQQFPDLHSELNLSSLELGDSALYFCASSVTGGAATQYFGPGTRLLVL.

This clonotype was seen a few times. This chain uses TRBV24-1 with TRBJ2-2; D unclear. V was pared by 2 bases and J by 3 bases, with 9 bases between. Germline lookup yields CDR1 KGHDR and CDR2 SFDVKD. The CDR3 totals 15 residues. The CDR3 sequence is CATSDSRGDTGELFF. As DNA, the CDR3 is TGTGCCACCAGTGATTCCCGTGGGGACACCGGGGAGCTGTTTTTT.

Comment on this clonotype: Possible read error: a much larger clone is one base away. The rearrangement links TRBV4-2 to TRBJ2-7, with D perhaps TRBD2 (5 bases). This CDR3 contains 13 residues. Looked up from germline, CDR1 is LGHNA and CDR2 is YNFKEQ. V dropped 3 bases and J dropped 7 bases, with 13 bases sitting between them. The CDR3 coding sequence is TGTGCCAGCAGCCATAGTACTTCGGGGGAGCAGTACTTC. Translated, it gives CASSHSTSGEQYF.

The chain is built from TRBV6-4 and TRBJ2-7; 8 bases align to TRBD2. Germline V gene lookup returns CDR1 MRHNA and CDR2 SNTAGT. The CDR3 extends over 14 amino acids. Trimming at V came to 8 bases and at J to 3 bases, leaving 9 bases not matched to a gene. The CDR3 region is CASCGGTLHYEQYF. The CDR3 DNA is TGTGCCAGCTGCGGGGGGACACTACACTACGAGCAGTACTTC.

The rearrangement joins TRBV20-1 to TRBJ2-1; 8 bases align to TRBD1. The junction had 4 bases not matched to a gene; V was cut back by 6 bases and J by 3 bases. This CDR3 comprises 13 residues. Germline CDR1 is DFQATT and CDR2 is SNEGSKA (reference sequence). The CDR3 protein is CSAPDRGYNEQFF. The CDR3 DNA reads TGCAGTGCCCCAGACAGGGGCTACAATGAGCAGTTCTTC.

J is TRBJ2-1 and V is TRBV12-3 or TRBV12-4; TRBD2 matches 10 bases. CDR3 size: 15 residues. J was trimmed by 10 bases and V by 6 bases; bases with no gene match: 12. The CDR3 region has the DNA TGTGCCAGCAGGGATCTAGCGGGAGTACGAGGCGAGCAGTTCTTC. Protein: CASRDLAGVRGEQFF.

This clonotype showed up many times. V is TRBV18 and J is TRBJ1-5, with 12 bases fitting TRBD1. This CDR3 is built from 15 residues. Germline CDR1 reads KGHSH; CDR2 reads LQKENI. With 2 bases clipped from V and 11 bases from J, the junction kept 7 bases outside the gene matches. This CDR3 is CASSPGTGGKAAQHF. The CDR3 DNA is TGTGCCAGCTCACCAGGGACAGGGGGCAAGGCGGCCCAGCATTTT.

This clonotype was found once. This clone may be a read error of a much larger clone one base away. The chain couples TRBV2 to TRBJ2-2; D remains unclear. This CDR3 is built from 12 residues. Trimming took 6 bases from V and 2 from J, leaving 4 bases between them. From germline, CDR1 is SNHLY and CDR2 FYNNEI. For the CDR3, the DNA is TGTGCCAGCAGCCGTAACACCGGGGAGCTGTTTTTT. Its translation is CASSRNTGELFF.

The chain joins TRBV18 to TRBJ1-2, with D unresolved. V shed 1 base and J shed 4 bases, with 13 bases lying between them. Germline values: CDR1 KGHSH, CDR2 LQKENI. The CDR3 consists of 15 residues. DNA of the CDR3: TGTGCCAGCTCACCACAAAAGGACGGTCTCTATGGCTACACCTTC. It is translated as CASSPQKDGLYGYTF.

This clonotype has ten or more counts. V and J are TRBV7-9 and TRBJ1-6; 9 positions agree with TRBD1. Losses at the gene ends were 5 bases for V and 10 bases for J; bases not matched to a gene: 15. The germline V gene has CDR1 SEHNR and CDR2 FQNEAQ (reference sequence). This CDR3 has 17 amino acids. The CDR3 region is CASSSHEDRGTRSPLHF. The CDR3 bases are TGTGCCAGCAGCAGCCACGAGGACAGGGGTACCCGATCACCCCTCCACTTT.

This chain joins TRBV5-6 and TRBJ2-5, with a possible D match to TRBD2 (6 bases). CDR1 and CDR2 (germline): SGHDT, YYEEEE. The CDR3 totals 14 residues. Trimming took off 2 bases at V and 5 bases at J, with 13 bases between the two ends. Written as DNA, the CDR3 is TGTGCCAGCAGCTTTGTGACGGGAGTCGAGACCCAGTACTTC. Amino acids: CASSFVTGVETQYF. Looking up the rest from reference TRBV5-6 and TRBJ2-5 gives the full variable domain: DAGVTQSPTHLIKTRGQQVTLRCSPKSGHDTVSWYQQALGQGPQFIFQYYEEEERQRGNFPDRFSGHQFPNYSSELNVNALLLGDSALYLCASSFVTGVETQYFGPGTRLLVL.